Listed here is a single TCR beta chain. The antigen remains undetermined. The study enrolled patients with locally advanced or metastatic urothelial carcinoma. The V end was cut by 5 bases, the J end by 7 bases, with 11 bases between. The germline CDR1 and CDR2 sequences are MDHEN and SYDVKM. The CDR3 extends over 13 amino acids. PCRs were each spiked with synthetic TCR analog templates. Only in-frame clones appear in the TCRdb table, and some are missing; sequencing was by immunoSEQ multiplex PCR. The data contain just under 45,000 clones, 88% of them singletons. The data are from a study of PD-L1 blockade in urothelial cancer. Study-level background: Blood samples contained a median about 150,000 T cells.

The study, taken as a whole, reports: In blood sampled pretreatment, TCR clonality below the median predicted better survival.

This chain joins TRBV28 and TRBJ1-4; maybe TRBD1 (6 bases). Sequenced material: PBMCs, taken around atezolizumab (anti-PD-L1) treatment. The sequence derives from a woman between 55 and 75 years old with urothelial cancer. CDR3 bases: TGTGCCAGCAGTCGGACAGAGGGTGAAAAACTGTTTTTT. Its protein is CASSRTEGEKLFF.